This T cell receptor beta chain was captured by sequencing in a study of shared clonotypes between healthy human individuals. Original methodology: Owing to the provision of junction-only sequences devoid of quality scores by immunoSEQ, filtering differed. Data came from immunoSEQ multiplex PCR; TCRdb stores just in-frame clones and leaves some out. V and J calls and clone size are as listed in that table; D and trimming were resolved from the DNA. The table records roughly 810,000 clones, 96% of them present only once. As concerns this clone: Its antigen is still unknown.

CD8 cells classed as naive were CD45RO-negative and positively selected for CCR7, excluding terminally differentiated effector memory CD45RA+ cells. Study donors comprised healthy, HIV-negative adults devoid of recent acute infection or vaccination. The germline V and J ends were trimmed by 3 bases and 0 bases, with 10 bases remaining between them. Germline V lookup: CDR1 SSHAT, CDR2 FNYEAQ (reference sequence). This CDR3 has 15 residues. The study's findings and limits: Against clonotypes common to all four donors, non-shared ones had lower generation probabilities.

The sequence was obtained from a man under 40 in good health. This sequence joins TRBV7-7 and TRBJ2-3; D gene uncertain. Sequencing input: naive CD8+ T cells sorted from blood. The CDR3 DNA is TGTGCCAGCAGCTTCACGGTCGGGAGCACAGATACGCAGTATTTT. This encodes CASSFTVGSTDTQYF.